This T cell receptor beta chain was retrieved from a study of blood T cell repertoires in COVID-19. For the study at large: Acute-phase and convalescent COVID-19 samples originated in the United States, Italy and Spain.

This clone was counted once. The junction differs from germline at one of its ends, possibly a read error. The protocol was immunoSEQ multiplex PCR, while the TCRdb copy is restricted to in-frame clones and leaves out a portion. The repertoire holds about 220,000 clones, roughly 88% seen once, with about 9% in the top ten. Germline values: CDR1 SGHDN, CDR2 FVKESK. The CDR3 extends over 15 amino acids. The J gene is TRBJ1-1, the V gene TRBV14; D may be TRBD1 (6 bases). The TCR was taken from a man between 45 and 60 years old with active or convalescent COVID-19. Sequences were obtained from peripheral blood. The CDR3 nucleotides are TGTGCCAGCAGCCGCGTGACCGGGACAAACAGTGAAGCTTTCTTT. Its protein product is CASSRVTGTNSEAFF.